This T cell receptor (beta chain) was retrieved from a study of blood T cell repertoires in COVID-19. In the study overall: Sources were T cells, B-cell-depleted T cells, or PBMCs; the material itself was cDNA or gDNA.

The length of the CDR3 is 17 residues. Trimming took 5 bases from V and 6 from J; bases not matched to a gene: 18. Looked up from germline, CDR1 is SEHNR and CDR2 is FQNEAQ (reference sequence). Per the original data handling: Estimates of nucleated cell counts were drawn from the amplification of reference gene primers. Clones were read by immunoSEQ multiplex PCR, and TCRdb kept only the in-frame ones, dropping some. V, J and clone size are taken as reported in that table, and D and trimming were inferred from the DNA itself. The sample shows 280,000 or so clones, 85% to 90% of them seen only once. Categorization into cohorts depended on clinical history that participants reported.

The V call is TRBV7-9, the J call TRBJ2-7; 8 nucleotides line up with TRBD2. Sequenced input: PBMCs or T cells enriched from blood (not recorded which). The receptor was derived from a woman aged 18 to 35 with acute COVID-19. CDR3 sequence: CASSQERGFRSGPEQYF. In DNA form, the CDR3 reads TGTGCCAGCAGCCAAGAGCGGGGGTTCCGATCGGGCCCCGAGCAGTACTTC.